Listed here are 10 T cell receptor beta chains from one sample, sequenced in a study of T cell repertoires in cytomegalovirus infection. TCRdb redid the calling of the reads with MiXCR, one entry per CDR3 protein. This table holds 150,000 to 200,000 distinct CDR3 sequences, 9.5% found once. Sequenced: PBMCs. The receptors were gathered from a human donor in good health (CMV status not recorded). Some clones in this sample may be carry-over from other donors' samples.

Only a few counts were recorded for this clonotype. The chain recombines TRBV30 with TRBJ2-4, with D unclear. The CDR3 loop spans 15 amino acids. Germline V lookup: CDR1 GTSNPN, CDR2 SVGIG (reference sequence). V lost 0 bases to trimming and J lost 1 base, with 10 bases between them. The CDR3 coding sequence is TGTGCCTGGAGTGTTCTGGGGAAGGCCAAAAACATTCAGTACTTC. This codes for CAWSVLGKAKNIQYF.

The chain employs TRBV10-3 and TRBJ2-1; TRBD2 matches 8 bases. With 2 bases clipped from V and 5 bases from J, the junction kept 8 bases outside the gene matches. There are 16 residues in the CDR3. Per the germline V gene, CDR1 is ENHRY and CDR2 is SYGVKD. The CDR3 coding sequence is TGTGCCATCAGTGAGCACCGGGGGGGGCATGACAATGAGCAGTTCTTC. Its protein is CAISEHRGGHDNEQFF.

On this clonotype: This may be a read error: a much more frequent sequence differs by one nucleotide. CDR3 protein: CAISDSAGNQPKHF. The CDR3 DNA follows: TGTGCCATCAGTGATTCGGCAGGGAATCAGCCCAAGCATTTT. The chain joins TRBV10-3 to TRBJ1-5, with TRBD1 as a possible D gene (5 bases). The CDR3 length is 14 residues. The germline V gene has CDR1 ENHRY and CDR2 SYGVKD.

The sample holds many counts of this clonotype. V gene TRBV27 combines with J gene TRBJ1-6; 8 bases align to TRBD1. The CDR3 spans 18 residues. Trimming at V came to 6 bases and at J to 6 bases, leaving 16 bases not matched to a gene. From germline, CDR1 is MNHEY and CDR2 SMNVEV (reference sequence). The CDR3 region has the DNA TGTGCCAGCAGGACGATATACAGCTGGGACAGGAGTAATTCACCCCTCCACTTT. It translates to CASRTIYSWDRSNSPLHF.

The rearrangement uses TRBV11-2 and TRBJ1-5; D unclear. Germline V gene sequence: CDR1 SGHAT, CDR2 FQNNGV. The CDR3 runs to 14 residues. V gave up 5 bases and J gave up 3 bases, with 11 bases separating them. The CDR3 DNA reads TGTGCCAGCAGCCCCACGGCAGTCAATCAGCCCCAGCATTTT. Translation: CASSPTAVNQPQHF.

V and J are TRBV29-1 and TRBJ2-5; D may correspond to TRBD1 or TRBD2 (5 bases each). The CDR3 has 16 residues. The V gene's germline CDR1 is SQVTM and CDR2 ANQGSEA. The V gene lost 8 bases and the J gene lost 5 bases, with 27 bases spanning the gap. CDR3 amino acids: CSSTLRRDHQRETQYF. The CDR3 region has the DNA TGCAGCTCAACCTTGCGCCGGGACCACCAACGGGAGACCCAGTACTTC.

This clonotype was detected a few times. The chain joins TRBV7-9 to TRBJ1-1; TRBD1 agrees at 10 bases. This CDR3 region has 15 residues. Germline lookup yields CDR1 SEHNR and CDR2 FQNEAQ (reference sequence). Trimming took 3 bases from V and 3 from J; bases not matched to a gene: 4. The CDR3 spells CASSFLDRGDTEAFF. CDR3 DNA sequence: TGTGCCAGCAGCTTTCTGGACAGGGGGGACACTGAAGCTTTCTTT. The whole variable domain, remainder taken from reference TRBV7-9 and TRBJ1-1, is DTGVSQNPRHKITKRGQNVTFRCDPISEHNRLYWYRQTLGQGPEFLTYFQNEAQLEKSRLLSDRFSAERPKGSFSTLEIQRTEQGDSAMYLCASSFLDRGDTEAFFGQGTRLTVV.

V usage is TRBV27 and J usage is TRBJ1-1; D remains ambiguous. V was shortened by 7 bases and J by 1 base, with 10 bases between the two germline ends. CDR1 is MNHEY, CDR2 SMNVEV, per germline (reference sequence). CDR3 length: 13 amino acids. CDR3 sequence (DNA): TGTGCCAGCATCGGACTGGAGAACACTGAAGCTTTCTTT. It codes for CASIGLENTEAFF.

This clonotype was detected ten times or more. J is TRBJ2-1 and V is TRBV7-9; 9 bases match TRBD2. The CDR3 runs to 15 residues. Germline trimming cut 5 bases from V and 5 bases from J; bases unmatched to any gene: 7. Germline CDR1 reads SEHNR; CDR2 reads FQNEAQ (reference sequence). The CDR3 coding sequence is TGTGCCAGCAGCCAGCCCGGGACTAGCCACAATGAGCAGTTCTTC. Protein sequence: CASSQPGTSHNEQFF.

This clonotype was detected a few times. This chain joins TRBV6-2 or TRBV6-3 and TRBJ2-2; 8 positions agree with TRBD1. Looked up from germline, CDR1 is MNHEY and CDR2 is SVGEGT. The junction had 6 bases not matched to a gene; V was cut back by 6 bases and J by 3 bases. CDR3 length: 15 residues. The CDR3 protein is CASRRTGFDTGELFF. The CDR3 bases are TGTGCCAGCAGGCGGACAGGGTTTGACACCGGGGAGCTGTTTTTT.